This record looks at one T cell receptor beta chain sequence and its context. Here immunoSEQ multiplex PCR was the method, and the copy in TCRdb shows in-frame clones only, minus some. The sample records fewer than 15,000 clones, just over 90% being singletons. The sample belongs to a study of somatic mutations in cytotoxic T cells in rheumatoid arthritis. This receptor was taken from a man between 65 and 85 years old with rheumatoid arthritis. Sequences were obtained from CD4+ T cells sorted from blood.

The CDR3: CASSLQDARETEAFF. DNA of the CDR3: TGCGCCAGCAGCCTCCAGGATGCTCGGGAGACTGAAGCTTTCTTT. The chain couples TRBV5-1 to TRBJ1-1, with D hard to call. The CDR3 contains 15 residues. V dropped 4 bases and J dropped 5 bases, with 18 bases sitting between them. Germline V gene data show CDR1 as SGHRS and CDR2 as YFSETQ.